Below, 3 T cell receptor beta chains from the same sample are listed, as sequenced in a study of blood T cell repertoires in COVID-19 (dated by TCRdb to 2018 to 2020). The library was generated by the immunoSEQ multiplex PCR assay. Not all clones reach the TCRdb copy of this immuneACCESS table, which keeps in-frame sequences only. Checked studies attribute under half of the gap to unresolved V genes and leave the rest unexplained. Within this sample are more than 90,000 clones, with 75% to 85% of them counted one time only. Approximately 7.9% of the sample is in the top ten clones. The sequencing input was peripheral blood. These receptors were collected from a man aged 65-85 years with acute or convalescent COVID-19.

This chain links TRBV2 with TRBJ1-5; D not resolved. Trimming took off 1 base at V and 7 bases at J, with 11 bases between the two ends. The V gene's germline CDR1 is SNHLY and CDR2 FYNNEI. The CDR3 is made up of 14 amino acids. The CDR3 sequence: CASSEEAVRQPQHF. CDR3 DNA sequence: TGTGCCAGCAGTGAAGAGGCGGTGCGACAGCCCCAGCATTTT.

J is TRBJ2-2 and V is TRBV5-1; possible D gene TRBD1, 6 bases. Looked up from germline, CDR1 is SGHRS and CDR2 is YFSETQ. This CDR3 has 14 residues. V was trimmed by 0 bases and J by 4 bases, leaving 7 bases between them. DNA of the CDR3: TGCGCCAGCAGCTTGGGGACAGCCACCGGGGAGCTGTTTTTT. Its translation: CASSLGTATGELFF.

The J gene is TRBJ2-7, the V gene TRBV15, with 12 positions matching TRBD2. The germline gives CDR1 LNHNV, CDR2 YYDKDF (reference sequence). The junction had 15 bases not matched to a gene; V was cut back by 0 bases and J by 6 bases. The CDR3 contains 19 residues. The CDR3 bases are TGTGCCACCAGCAGAGATTTTATCTCTAGCGGGAGGGCTGGGAGCGAGCAGTACTTC. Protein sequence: CATSRDFISSGRAGSEQYF.